Each of the 28 T cell receptor beta chains below was sequenced from the same sample in a study of T cell clones after liver transplantation. Profiling relied on immunoSEQ multiplex PCR, and the TCRdb table lists in-frame clones only, not all of them. Of 25,000 to 40,000 clones detected, around 94% appear once; the ten largest clones hold 20% to 30%. Here the sequenced sample was CD8+ T cells from blood, taken 12 months after liver transplant. These receptor sequences come from a human patient who received a liver transplant. Some of the T cells might come from the graft donor.

The V call is TRBV20-1, the J call TRBJ2-7, with D unresolved. V was trimmed by 4 bases and J by 5 bases, leaving 9 bases between them. This CDR3 comprises 11 residues. In germline, CDR1 is DFQATT, CDR2 SNEGSKA (reference sequence). The CDR3 region is CSAKTGHEQYF. The CDR3, as DNA: TGCAGTGCTAAGACCGGCCACGAGCAGTACTTC.

The V call is TRBV7-9, the J call TRBJ2-1; 14 positions agree with TRBD2. Germline loops: CDR1 SEHNR, CDR2 FQNEAQ (reference sequence). The length of the CDR3 is 18 residues. V dropped 4 bases and J dropped 2; count of bases not matched to a gene: 7. The CDR3 spells CASSSGTSGSRTYNEQFF. For the CDR3, the DNA is TGTGCCAGCAGCTCAGGGACTAGCGGGAGTCGGACCTACAATGAGCAGTTCTTC.

The chain combines TRBV5-5 with TRBJ1-1, with no clear D. The germline CDR1 and CDR2 sequences are SGHKS and YYEKEE (reference sequence). The CDR3 spans 15 residues. V lost 0 bases to trimming and J lost 0 bases, with 9 bases between them. As DNA, the CDR3 is TGTGCCAGCAGCTTGGGGATAGCAATGAACACTGAAGCTTTCTTT. Residues: CASSLGIAMNTEAFF. Full variable domain (outside the CDR3, taken from reference TRBV5-5 and TRBJ1-1): DAGVTQSPTHLIKTRGQQVTLRCSPISGHKSVSWYQQVLGQGPQFIFQYYEKEERGRGNFPDRFSARQFPNYSSELNVNALLLGDSALYLCASSLGIAMNTEAFFGQGTRLTVV.

This rearrangement joins TRBV10-3 to TRBJ2-4, with 7 positions matching TRBD1. The V gene's germline CDR1 is ENHRY and CDR2 SYGVKD. Trimming took 3 bases from V and 0 from J; bases not matched to a gene: 14. This CDR3 spans 19 amino acids. This CDR3 is CAISDIDPGQILAKNIQYF. The CDR3 DNA follows: TGTGCCATCAGTGACATCGATCCGGGACAGATACTAGCCAAAAACATTCAGTACTTC.

The J gene is TRBJ2-1, the V gene TRBV6-6; TRBD1 aligns across 9 bases. CDR3 length equals 12 residues. V shed 8 bases and J 7 bases; nucleotides not matched to a gene: 3. Per the germline V gene, CDR1 is MNHNY and CDR2 is SVGAGI (reference sequence). The CDR3 region has the DNA TGTGCCAGCTCACAGGGGGCTAATGAGCAGTTCTTC. It yields the protein CASSQGANEQFF.

The rearrangement uses TRBV15 and TRBJ2-5, with TRBD2 identical over 9 bases. V was clipped by 2 bases and J by 5 bases; unmatched bases: 6. The CDR3 is made up of 15 amino acids. CDR1 LNHNV and CDR2 YYDKDF come from the germline V gene (reference sequence). CDR3 DNA: TGTGCCACCAGCAGACCCATAGCGGGAGACGAGACCCAGTACTTC. It is translated as CATSRPIAGDETQYF. Full variable domain (remainder filled in from reference TRBV15 and TRBJ2-5): DAMVIQNPRYQVTQFGKPVTLSCSQTLNHNVMYWYQQKSSQAPKLLFHYYDKDFNNEADTPDNFQSRRPNTSFCFLDIRSPGLGDTAMYLCATSRPIAGDETQYFGPGTRLLVL.

The V gene is TRBV4-2, the J gene TRBJ1-5; no clear D. CDR3 length: 15 amino acids. With 0 bases removed from V and 0 bases from J, the gap between germline ends came to 6 bases. CDR1 and CDR2 from the germline V gene are LGHNA and YNFKEQ. CDR3 nucleotide sequence: TGTGCCAGCAGCCAAGATGGCAATAGCAATCAGCCCCAGCATTTT. Residues: CASSQDGNSNQPQHF.

The CDR3 protein is CASSEHTGEGQETQYF. For the CDR3, the DNA is TGTGCCAGCAGCGAGCACACAGGGGAGGGCCAAGAGACCCAGTACTTC. V usage is TRBV9 and J usage is TRBJ2-5; D is perhaps TRBD1 or TRBD2 (7 bases each). This CDR3 is built from 16 residues. The V end lost 3 bases, the J end lost 1 base, and 16 bases lay between the germline ends. CDR1 SGDLS and CDR2 YYNGEE come from the germline V gene.

The chain carries TRBV13 and TRBJ2-2; 10 positions match TRBD2. Trimming cost V 5 bases and J 6 bases; bases outside gene matches: 9. The CDR3 runs to 16 residues. Germline V gene sequence: CDR1 PRHDT, CDR2 FYEKMQ (reference sequence). The CDR3 bases are TGTGCCAGCAGCCTAGCTCTAGCGGGAGTGCCCGGGGAGCTGTTTTTT. Encoded protein: CASSLALAGVPGELFF.

The chain combines TRBV9 with TRBJ2-2, with 10 bases fitting TRBD2. With V trimmed by 2 bases and J by 1 base, 2 bases remained unmatched. From germline, CDR1 is SGDLS and CDR2 YYNGEE. The CDR3 is 16 amino acids. In nucleotides, the CDR3 is TGTGCCAGCAGCGTGCTAGCGGGAGAGAACACCGGGGAGCTGTTTTTT. Protein sequence: CASSVLAGENTGELFF. Full variable domain (remainder filled in from reference TRBV9 and TRBJ2-2): DSGVTQTPKHLITATGQRVTLRCSPRSGDLSVYWYQQSLDQGLQFLIQYYNGEERAKGNILERFSAQQFPDLHSELNLSSLELGDSALYFCASSVLAGENTGELFFGEGSRLTVL.

The chain recombines TRBV27 with TRBJ1-1, with 7 positions matching TRBD1. Germline CDR1 and CDR2: MNHEY and SMNVEV (reference sequence). The CDR3 extends over 13 amino acids. V was pared by 2 bases and J by 7 bases, with 4 bases of the junction left unmatched. The CDR3 DNA follows: TGTGCCAGCAGTTTAAAGACAGGGATTGAAGCTTTCTTT. This encodes CASSLKTGIEAFF.

The genes are TRBV7-9 and TRBJ1-2, with TRBD1 identical over 7 bases. The CDR3 runs 12 residues. After removal of 2 bases from V and 7 bases from J, the junction contained 1 base not matched to a gene. Looked up from germline, CDR1 is SEHNR and CDR2 is FQNEAQ (reference sequence). CDR3 sequence reads: CASSLSGGGYTF. CDR3 nucleotide sequence: TGTGCCAGCAGCTTATCAGGGGGTGGCTACACCTTC.

The rearrangement links TRBV27 to TRBJ2-1; the match to TRBD2 covers 10 bases. The CDR3 totals 14 residues. Germline V gives CDR1 MNHEY, CDR2 SMNVEV (reference sequence). After removal of 8 bases from V and 9 bases from J, the junction contained 10 bases not matched to a gene. This CDR3 is CASGHLAGEAEQFF. The CDR3 coding sequence is TGTGCCAGCGGCCACCTAGCGGGAGAAGCTGAGCAGTTCTTC.

The J gene is TRBJ1-3, the V gene TRBV30; perhaps TRBD1 as D (5 bases). CDR3 size: 12 residues. Deletions cut 3 bases from V and 4 bases from J, with 7 bases between. CDR1 is GTSNPN, CDR2 SVGIG, per germline (reference sequence). The DNA of the CDR3 is TGTGCCTGGAGGGGGCTAGGAAACACCATATATTTT. Protein sequence: CAWRGLGNTIYF.

The chain is built from TRBV5-1 and TRBJ2-7; TRBD2 matches 7 bases. The CDR3 has 16 residues. Germline loops: CDR1 SGHRS, CDR2 YFSETQ. V shed 3 bases and J 5 bases; nucleotides not matched to a gene: 14. The CDR3 is CASSWPLGGSQDEQYF. The DNA for the CDR3 is TGCGCCAGCAGCTGGCCCCTGGGCGGGAGTCAAGACGAGCAGTACTTC. The full variable domain, rest sourced from reference TRBV5-1 and TRBJ2-7, is KAGVTQTPRYLIKTRGQQVTLSCSPISGHRSVSWYQQTPGQGLQFLFEYFSETQRNKGNFPGRFSGRQFSNSRSEMNVSTLELGDSALYLCASSWPLGGSQDEQYFGPGTRLTVT.

The V and J genes are TRBV2 and TRBJ1-4; D is possibly TRBD1 (6 bases). The CDR3 has 16 residues. Trimming left V 3 bases short and J 7 bases short, with 18 bases between. Germline loops: CDR1 SNHLY, CDR2 FYNNEI. CDR3 protein: CASSDPGGQSGEKLFF. CDR3 coding DNA: TGTGCCAGCAGTGACCCGGGAGGACAGAGCGGTGAAAAACTGTTTTTT.

The chain couples TRBV2 to TRBJ2-3; 10 bases line up with TRBD1. Germline V gene data show CDR1 as SNHLY and CDR2 as FYNNEI. V shed 6 bases, J shed 5 bases, and the junction held 8 bases outside the gene matches. The CDR3 has 15 residues. For the CDR3, the DNA is TGTGCCAGCAGATGGACAGGGGGGGAGTTAGATACGCAGTATTTT. As protein: CASRWTGGELDTQYF.

This rearrangement joins TRBV9 to TRBJ2-1; TRBD2 matches 10 bases. V was pared by 4 bases and J by 7 bases, with 17 bases of the junction left unmatched. Germline V lookup: CDR1 SGDLS, CDR2 YYNGEE. This CDR3 spans 18 amino acids. The CDR3 loop reads CASSLDPSSGRVFNEQFF. For the CDR3, the DNA is TGTGCCAGCAGCTTAGATCCATCCAGCGGGAGGGTGTTTAATGAGCAGTTCTTC.

The genes are TRBV27 and TRBJ2-1; possibly TRBD1 or TRBD2 for D (5 bases each). V shed 0 bases and J shed 3 bases, with 15 bases lying between them. The CDR3 is made up of 17 amino acids. The germline V gene encodes CDR1 MNHEY and CDR2 SMNVEV (reference sequence). The CDR3 bases are TGTGCCAGCAGTTTATCAAAACTGGGGGTTAACTACAATGAGCAGTTCTTC. The encoded protein is CASSLSKLGVNYNEQFF.

The chain employs TRBV7-8 and TRBJ2-7; D is uncertain. Germline lookup yields CDR1 SGHVS and CDR2 FQNEAQ. Trimming cost V 3 bases and J 1 base, with 7 bases left between them. CDR3 length: 13 residues. For the CDR3, the DNA is TGTGCCAGCAGCTTTGGTCTTTCCTACGAGCAGTACTTC. It yields the protein CASSFGLSYEQYF.

The V call is TRBV27, the J call TRBJ2-1, with no clear D. Per germline, CDR1 MNHEY and CDR2 SMNVEV (reference sequence). The CDR3 loop spans 15 amino acids. V shed 1 base and J shed 4 bases, with 11 bases lying between them. As DNA, the CDR3 is TGTGCCAGCAGTTTATGGGGTGAAGGTTACAATGAGCAGTTCTTC. Translation gives CASSLWGEGYNEQFF.

This chain links TRBV10-3 with TRBJ1-1; D gene unclear. V dropped 10 bases and J dropped 1 base, with 10 bases sitting between them. The CDR3 spans 12 residues. Germline V CDR1 and CDR2: ENHRY, SYGVKD. The CDR3 nucleotides are TGTGCCACCCTAGGGAAGAACACTGAAGCTTTCTTT. Amino acid sequence: CATLGKNTEAFF.

V usage is TRBV19 and J usage is TRBJ2-1; D tentatively reads TRBD1 or TRBD2 (6 bases each). V lost 6 bases to trimming and J lost 14 bases, with 23 bases between them. CDR3 length equals 14 residues. CDR1 and CDR2 from the germline V gene are LNHDA and SQIVND (reference sequence). The CDR3 DNA sequence: TGTGCCAGTAGCCCCATGGGGGGCGGGGCCCCCGAGTTCTTC. Translation: CASSPMGGGAPEFF.

The V and J genes are TRBV5-1 and TRBJ1-1; TRBD1 is a possible D gene (5 bases). The CDR3 loop spans 16 amino acids. Germline V gene sequence: CDR1 SGHRS, CDR2 YFSETQ. The V and J ends lost 9 bases and 1 base respectively, with 22 bases between them. The CDR3 region has the DNA TGCGCCACCACGGGGGATCCCGGTCTGGGGAACACTGAAGCTTTCTTT. Its translation is CATTGDPGLGNTEAFF.

This rearrangement joins TRBV11-2 to TRBJ2-7; 8 nucleotides line up with TRBD2. CDR1 is SGHAT and CDR2 is FQNNGV in the germline V gene. V trimming: 5 bases; J trimming: 2 bases; junction bases outside the gene matches: 5. This CDR3 region has 14 residues. The CDR3 region is CASSLTSETYEQYF. The CDR3, as DNA: TGTGCCAGCAGCCTGACTAGCGAAACCTACGAGCAGTACTTC.

This clone was observed once. V is TRBV30 and J is TRBJ2-7; TRBD1 agrees at 9 bases. The CDR3 runs to 14 residues. The junction had 8 bases not matched to a gene; V was cut back by 1 base and J by 7 bases. In germline, CDR1 is GTSNPN, CDR2 SVGIG (reference sequence). Written as DNA, the CDR3 is TGTGCCTGGAGTGAGTGGGACAGGGTTTTTGAGCAGTACTTC. This translates into CAWSEWDRVFEQYF.

The chain employs TRBV7-6 and TRBJ2-7; D possibly matches TRBD1 or TRBD2 (5 bases each). The germline gives CDR1 SGHVS, CDR2 FNYEAQ. The CDR3 length is 16 residues. V was shortened by 5 bases and J by 9 bases, with 26 bases between the two germline ends. The CDR3 nucleotides are TGTGCCAGCAGCCCTCGGTCGGGGCTAGAACGGGCGGGGCAGTACTTC. Translating gives CASSPRSGLERAGQYF.

The chain uses TRBV19 and TRBJ1-5; D remains unclear. The length of the CDR3 is 13 residues. Germline-derived CDR1 and CDR2 are LNHDA and SQIVND (reference sequence). Trimming left V 8 bases short and J 0 bases short, with 8 bases between. The chain's CDR3 is CASAWYSNQPQHF. The CDR3 bases are TGTGCCAGTGCTTGGTATAGCAATCAGCCCCAGCATTTT.